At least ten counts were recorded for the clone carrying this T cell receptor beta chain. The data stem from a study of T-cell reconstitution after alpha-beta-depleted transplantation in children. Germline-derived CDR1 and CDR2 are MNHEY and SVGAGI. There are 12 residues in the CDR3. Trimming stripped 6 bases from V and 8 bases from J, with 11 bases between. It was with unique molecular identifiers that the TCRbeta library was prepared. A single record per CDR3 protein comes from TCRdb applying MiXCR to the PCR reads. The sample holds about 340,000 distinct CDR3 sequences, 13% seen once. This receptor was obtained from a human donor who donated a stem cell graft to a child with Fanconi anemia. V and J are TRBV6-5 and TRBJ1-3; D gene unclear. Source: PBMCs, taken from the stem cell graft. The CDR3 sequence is CASRNPKDTIYF. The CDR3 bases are TGTGCCAGCAGGAACCCCAAGGACACCATATATTTT.